These 5 T cell receptor beta chains came from one sample sequenced in a study of OX40 agonist ivuxolimab in advanced cancers. Sequencing was performed with immunoSEQ multiplex PCR; in TCRdb, only in-frame clones are kept and a portion is missing. The sample contains tens of thousands of clones, 80% to 90% of which appear only once. The input for sequencing was CD4+ or CD8+ T cells sorted from blood, taken in a trial of the OX40 agonist ivuxolimab. These receptor sequences come from an adult with an advanced solid tumor such as melanoma, head and neck, liver or kidney cancer.

V gene TRBV5-4 combines with J gene TRBJ2-7, with TRBD2 matching over 12 bases. The CDR3 sequence is 15 residues long. With 3 bases clipped from V and 3 bases from J, the junction kept 4 bases outside the gene matches. Germline-derived CDR1 and CDR2 are SGHNT and YYREEE (reference sequence). The CDR3 loop reads CASSYRTSGVYEQYF. Here the CDR3 DNA reads TGTGCCAGCAGCTATAGGACTAGCGGGGTCTACGAGCAGTACTTC.

The chain employs TRBV4-1 and TRBJ2-5; 10 nucleotides match TRBD1. This CDR3 is built from 17 residues. The germline V gene has CDR1 MGHRA and CDR2 YSYEKL. Trimming took 0 bases from V and 4 from J; bases not matched to a gene: 8. The CDR3 here is CASSQDTADRGTETQYF. DNA for the CDR3: TGCGCCAGCAGCCAAGATACTGCGGACAGGGGGACAGAGACCCAGTACTTC.

This rearrangement joins TRBV25-1 to TRBJ2-7; tentatively, D is TRBD1 or TRBD2 (6 bases each). V lost 2 bases and J lost 4, with 15 bases in between. Germline CDR1 MGHDK, CDR2 SYGVNS. The CDR3 has 15 residues. The CDR3 loop reads CASSEKGGFSYEQYF. In DNA, the CDR3 is TGTGCCAGCAGTGAAAAAGGGGGGTTTTCTTACGAGCAGTACTTC.

This clone appeared a few times. The V and J genes are TRBV2 and TRBJ2-2; D may be TRBD1 (5 bases). Germline V gene sequence: CDR1 SNHLY, CDR2 FYNNEI. The CDR3 length is 13 residues. The ends were cut back, 8 bases at V and 7 bases at J, with 14 bases in the middle. CDR3 sequence (DNA): TGTGCCAGCGACGGGCAGGGTCACGGGGAGCTGTTTTTT. Translated: CASDGQGHGELFF.

The chain uses TRBV6-1 and TRBJ2-1; TRBD1 matches 11 bases. Germline V gene lookup returns CDR1 MNHNS and CDR2 SASEGT. V shed 2 bases, J shed 9 bases, and the junction held 9 bases outside the gene matches. The CDR3 is 16 amino acids. CDR3 sequence reads: CASSEIGGQGAGEQFF. In nucleotides, the CDR3 is TGTGCCAGCAGTGAAATAGGAGGACAGGGGGCAGGTGAGCAGTTCTTC.